Each of the 20 T cell receptor beta chains below was sequenced from the same sample in a study of T cell responses to AZD1222 COVID-19 vaccine (dated by TCRdb to the early 2020s). The intended sense of this specimen's time point label: baseline before first vaccination. The library was obtained by the immunoSEQ multiplex PCR assay. TCRdb re-hosts the immuneACCESS table, in-frame sequences only. Its copies lack some clones; in the studies checked, an unresolved V gene accounts for under half of them, and the cause for the rest is not known. The sample includes about 130,000 clones, with roughly 86% observed a single time. The top ten constitute about 10% of the sample. The input for sequencing was peripheral blood, taken on day 0 of AZD1222 vaccination. Receptors were obtained from an adult in good health.

V and J are TRBV5-4 and TRBJ1-2, with a tentative D call TRBD1 (6 bases). V gave up 4 bases and J gave up 0 bases, with 10 bases separating them. The CDR3 spans 14 residues. Germline-derived CDR1 and CDR2 are SGHNT and YYREEE (reference sequence). For the CDR3, the DNA is TGTGCCAGCAGCCTGGACAGCCCTAACTATGGCTACACCTTC. Translating it yields CASSLDSPNYGYTF.

The rearrangement uses TRBV7-2 and TRBJ2-2; D may be TRBD2 (5 bases). Germline V CDR1 and CDR2: SGHTA, FQGNSA. The length of the CDR3 is 15 residues. Trimming stripped 1 base from V and 2 bases from J, with 8 bases between. Here the CDR3 reads CASSLVRANTGELFF. The CDR3 DNA follows: TGTGCCAGCAGCTTAGTGCGGGCAAACACCGGGGAGCTGTTTTTT.

Here the CDR3 DNA reads TGTGCCAGCAGTGAAGACGGCTACGAGCAGTACTTC. Protein product: CASSEDGYEQYF. This sequence joins TRBV2 and TRBJ2-7; D gene uncertain. Germline loops: CDR1 SNHLY, CDR2 FYNNEI. V lost 1 base and J 3 bases, leaving 4 bases between the germline ends. CDR3 length equals 12 residues.

The chain has TRBV5-6 and TRBJ1-2; 7 nucleotides agree with TRBD1. The germline V gene encodes CDR1 SGHDT and CDR2 YYEEEE. Unmatched junction bases numbered 4, after V lost 0 bases and J lost 2 bases. The CDR3 length is 15 residues. The CDR3 protein is CASSLGQGQNYGYTF. CDR3 coding DNA: TGTGCCAGCAGCTTGGGACAGGGACAGAACTATGGCTACACCTTC. The variable domain in full, completed from reference TRBV5-6 and TRBJ1-2, reads DAGVTQSPTHLIKTRGQQVTLRCSPKSGHDTVSWYQQALGQGPQFIFQYYEEEERQRGNFPDRFSGHQFPNYSSELNVNALLLGDSALYLCASSLGQGQNYGYTFGSGTRLTVV.

The rearrangement joins TRBV6-5 to TRBJ2-2, with D possibly being TRBD2 (6 bases). The germline V and J ends were trimmed by 6 bases and 1 base, with 12 bases remaining between them. The CDR3 is 15 residues long. From germline, CDR1 is MNHEY and CDR2 SVGAGI. The CDR3 loop is CASRGRGENTGELFF. The CDR3 DNA is TGTGCCAGCAGGGGACGCGGGGAGAACACCGGGGAGCTGTTTTTT.

The rearrangement joins TRBV4-1 to TRBJ1-4, with TRBD1 as a possible D gene (6 bases). This CDR3 is 16 amino acids long. Germline V gene sequence: CDR1 MGHRA, CDR2 YSYEKL. V was clipped by 3 bases and J by 7 bases, with 18 bases between them. CDR3 coding DNA: TGCGCCAGCAGCCAGGAATGGGGGGGCGAGAGTGAAAAACTGTTTTTT. Its translation: CASSQEWGGESEKLFF.

This rearrangement joins TRBV29-1 to TRBJ2-7, with 9 positions matching TRBD1. The V gene's germline CDR1 is SQVTM and CDR2 ANQGSEA. Losses at the gene ends were 7 bases for V and 2 bases for J; bases not matched to a gene: 3. This CDR3 comprises 12 residues. The CDR3 region is CSGGQGAYEQYF. CDR3 DNA: TGCAGCGGGGGACAGGGCGCCTACGAGCAGTACTTC.

This chain connects TRBV6-2 or TRBV6-3 to TRBJ2-7; D may be TRBD2 (6 bases). This CDR3 region has 15 residues. Trimming pared 2 bases from V and 7 bases from J, leaving 18 bases between. Germline lookup yields CDR1 MNHEY and CDR2 SVGEGT. In nucleotides, the CDR3 is TGTGCCAGCAGTTACGCTCGCGGGGCGGCCGGGGAGCAGTACTTC. Its protein product is CASSYARGAAGEQYF.

This clone was seen just once. The chain joins TRBV18 to TRBJ1-1; no clear D. Trimming left V 8 bases short and J 5 bases short, with 9 bases between. This CDR3 has 11 residues. Germline CDR1 and CDR2: KGHSH and LQKENI. This CDR3 reads CASRGVTEAFF. The DNA of the CDR3 is TGTGCCAGCCGTGGTGTGACTGAAGCTTTCTTT.

This clone was detected only a few times. The chain links TRBV13 to TRBJ2-7; 7 bases match TRBD2. The CDR3 has 14 amino acids. Germline lookup yields CDR1 PRHDT and CDR2 FYEKMQ (reference sequence). The V and J ends lost 7 bases and 7 bases, in that order; junction bases with no gene match: 13. As DNA, the CDR3 is TGTGCCAGCACCGACCGGGGGGATTTGGGAGAGCAGTACTTC. Translating gives CASTDRGDLGEQYF.

The chain combines TRBV7-9 with TRBJ1-1; TRBD1 agrees at 11 bases. The CDR3 totals 14 residues. V lost 5 bases, J lost 4 bases, and 3 bases stayed unmatched. Germline CDR1 reads SEHNR; CDR2 reads FQNEAQ (reference sequence). This CDR3 is CASSRGQGATEAFF. The CDR3 DNA sequence: TGTGCCAGCAGCCGAGGACAGGGGGCCACTGAAGCTTTCTTT.

The chain employs TRBV7-2 and TRBJ1-2, with a possible D match to TRBD1 (6 bases). In germline, CDR1 is SGHTA, CDR2 FQGNSA. This CDR3 comprises 14 residues. Trimming shortened V by 3 bases and J by 3 bases, and 11 bases separated the two germline ends. CDR3 nucleotides: TGTGCCAGCAGCTTGATGGCAGGGGACTATGGCTACACCTTC. It yields the protein CASSLMAGDYGYTF.

This clone was counted between two and nine times. The chain employs TRBV7-9 and TRBJ1-5; D gene ambiguous. The CDR3 covers 13 residues. Trimming took 1 base from V and 6 from J, leaving 7 bases between them. Germline CDR1 reads SEHNR; CDR2 reads FQNEAQ (reference sequence). CDR3 DNA: TGTGCCAGCAGCTTAGATCGGGTTCAGCCCCAGCATTTT. Translating gives CASSLDRVQPQHF.

The chain recombines TRBV28 with TRBJ1-1, with a tentative D call TRBD1 (5 bases). Trimming removed 5 bases from V and 7 bases from J, with 14 bases in between. The CDR3 extends over 13 amino acids. Germline lookup yields CDR1 MDHEN and CDR2 SYDVKM. As DNA, the CDR3 is TGTGCCAGCAGTCCCCTCGGACACTTTGAAGCTTTCTTT. It encodes CASSPLGHFEAFF.

This sequence joins TRBV11-2 and TRBJ1-4, with 7 bases that match TRBD1. V shed 4 bases, J shed 5 bases, and the junction held 7 bases outside the gene matches. The CDR3 has 15 amino acids. CDR1 and CDR2 from the germline V gene are SGHAT and FQNNGV. CDR3 nucleotides: TGTGCCAGCAGCTCGAGACAGGGAGGGAATGAAAAACTGTTTTTT. It translates to CASSSRQGGNEKLFF.

The V call is TRBV4-1, the J call TRBJ1-5; D call uncertain. This CDR3 comprises 15 residues. V was clipped by 0 bases and J by 4 bases, with 10 bases between them. Germline CDR1 is MGHRA and CDR2 is YSYEKL. The CDR3 region has the DNA TGCGCCAGCAGCCAAGATGGTACAGTTAATCAGCCCCAGCATTTT. Translated: CASSQDGTVNQPQHF.

The gene calls are TRBV5-1 and TRBJ2-1; 13 bases agree with TRBD2. There are 16 residues in the CDR3. Trimming took 2 bases from V and 9 from J; bases not matched to a gene: 8. Germline CDR1 SGHRS, CDR2 YFSETQ. CDR3 in amino acids: CASSFSGTSGTGEQFF. CDR3 sequence (DNA): TGCGCCAGCAGCTTCTCCGGGACTAGCGGGACGGGTGAGCAGTTCTTC.

The CDR3 reads CAWSVLGLPVTDTQYF. The CDR3, as DNA: TGTGCCTGGAGTGTCCTAGGACTACCCGTGACAGATACGCAGTATTTT. The rearrangement links TRBV30 to TRBJ2-3; perhaps TRBD2 as D (6 bases). The CDR3 is 16 amino acids. CDR1 and CDR2 from the germline V gene are GTSNPN and SVGIG (reference sequence). Deletions cut 0 bases from V and 3 bases from J, with 16 bases between.

The V and J genes are TRBV27 and TRBJ2-3; TRBD1 aligns across 11 bases. This CDR3 has 16 residues. V lost 1 base and J lost 6; bases outside the gene matches: 6. Germline loops: CDR1 MNHEY, CDR2 SMNVEV (reference sequence). The CDR3 sequence: CASSLYGQGARDTQYF. The CDR3 nucleotides are TGTGCCAGCAGTTTATACGGACAGGGGGCCCGGGATACGCAGTATTTT.

V and J are TRBV9 and TRBJ1-1, with D unclear. Germline V gene sequence: CDR1 SGDLS, CDR2 YYNGEE. Trimming left V 3 bases short and J 1 base short, with 7 bases between. The CDR3 covers 13 residues. This chain's CDR3 is CASSASGNTEAFF. Written as DNA, the CDR3 is TGTGCCAGCAGCGCCTCAGGGAACACTGAAGCTTTCTTT.